This TCR beta chain was obtained from a study of technical replicates of blood from four donors. Assay: immunoSEQ multiplex PCR; the TCRdb copy retains only in-frame clones and omits some. The sample lists over 75,000 clones; 95% to 98% were seen once. The sample holds one count of this clone. Looked up from germline, CDR1 is SQVTM and CDR2 is ANQGSEA. V lost 1 base to trimming and J lost 8 bases; unmatched junction nucleotides: 6. The CDR3 spans 14 residues. Source material: T cells isolated from PBMCs. The origin of this receptor is a human donor in good health. The chain employs TRBV29-1 and TRBJ2-1, with 9 positions matching TRBD2. CDR3 in DNA: TGCAGCGTTGAAGGAGCGGGAGGAGTCTATGAGCAGTTCTTC. It specifies CSVEGAGGVYEQFF.